Described below is a single T cell receptor beta chain sequence and its context. This clonotype was observed a handful of times. It has no known antigen specificity. Base qualities are missing; no much larger clone stands one base away. The germline V gene supplies CDR1 SGHTA and CDR2 FQGNSA. V is pared back by 1 base and J by 3 bases, with 10 bases lying between the germline termini. The CDR3 spans 15 residues, from the cysteine through the phenylalanine. Here the CDR3 DNA is all that survives: 45 bases in frame from base 1. These data belong to a study of CD8 T cells in ankylosing spondylitis (dated by TCRdb to 2016 to 2017). Regarding the research as a whole: To find TCR variants linked to disease, the study profiled T cell receptor beta repertoires in ankylosing spondylitis patients and healthy donors. In total, the full study cohort was made up of 95 to 110 healthy donors and approximately 24 ankylosing spondylitis patients. Peripheral blood samples were taken, and synovial fluid was additionally collected from ankylosing spondylitis patients.

Sequencing used an Illumina HiSeq 2500. TCR beta libraries were prepared by quantitative 5'-RACE with molecular barcodes. The study's own analysis went as follows. A new computational method, built on a probabilistic model of VDJ rearrangement, was used to identify disease-linked TCR variants. TCRdb trimmed the raw reads at Q25, called clones with MiXCR and kept productive beta chains. Here each entry gathers all rows of one CDR3 protein and keeps the most common genes and DNA. TCRdb's processing, not the authors', yielded these V and J calls. The sample data list 250,000 to 400,000 distinct CDR3 sequences, and around 10% of these were observed just once. More than 7% of the sample goes to the ten largest clones. Summary of the overall study and its limitations: A CD8+ phenotype was shown by the disease-linked clones, which were found at relatively low frequencies in peripheral blood. Some motif variants had previously been reported in the synovial fluid and blood of reactive arthritis patients, which suggests shared mechanisms of disease initiation. Significant enrichment of the disease-linked clones was reported in matched synovial fluid samples from ankylosing spondylitis patients. Blood from ankylosing spondylitis patients appeared to be characterized by a TCR beta motif made up of eight highly homologous amino acid variants.

The sample taken for sequencing was blood, either unsorted or a sorted T cell fraction (not recorded which). The chain links TRBV7-2 with TRBJ2-1; a tentative D match to TRBD2 spans 6 bases. This TCR came from a female donor with ankylosing spondylitis or in good health (not recorded which). This receptor has the CDR3 CASSLVGGLYNEQFF. In nucleotide form, the sequence is TGTGCCAGCAGCTTAGTTGGGGGACTCTACAATGAGCAGTTCTTC.